This passage covers 9 T cell receptor beta chains from one sample sequenced in a study of cytomegalovirus exposure and HLA in healthy donors. Repertoires were generated with immunoSEQ multiplex PCR, while TCRdb's copy carries only in-frame clones and drops some. The profile shows some 180,000 clones, about 89% of them singletons. The sequenced material came from PBMCs. Receptors were obtained from a man younger than 45 in good health and CMV-seropositive.

The rearrangement links TRBV9 to TRBJ2-1; 10 nucleotides agree with TRBD1. The CDR3 contains 12 residues. V shed 7 bases, J shed 5 bases, and the junction held 0 bases outside the gene matches. CDR1 and CDR2 from the germline V gene are SGDLS and YYNGEE. The CDR3 reads CASGTGDNEQFF. The CDR3, as DNA: TGTGCCAGCGGGACAGGGGACAATGAGCAGTTCTTC. Full variable domain (remainder filled in from reference TRBV9 and TRBJ2-1): DSGVTQTPKHLITATGQRVTLRCSPRSGDLSVYWYQQSLDQGLQFLIQYYNGEERAKGNILERFSAQQFPDLHSELNLSSLELGDSALYFCASGTGDNEQFFGPGTRLTVL.

The CDR3 loop reads CASSLVTQGGYTF. In DNA, the CDR3 is TGTGCCAGCAGCTTAGTCACACAGGGGGGCTACACCTTC. The rearrangement links TRBV7-6 to TRBJ1-2, with 7 positions matching TRBD1. CDR1 is SGHVS and CDR2 is FNYEAQ in the germline V gene. The CDR3 is 13 amino acids. J was trimmed by 8 bases and V by 1 base; bases with no gene match: 4.

The chain joins TRBV28 to TRBJ2-7; D might be TRBD1 or TRBD2, each matching 6 bases. V shed 7 bases and J shed 5 bases, with 18 bases lying between them. The germline gives CDR1 MDHEN, CDR2 SYDVKM. The CDR3 has 14 residues. The CDR3 here is CASKGEDNVHEQYF. The CDR3 nucleotides are TGTGCCAGCAAGGGGGAGGACAACGTCCACGAGCAGTACTTC.

The V and J genes are TRBV4-1 and TRBJ2-3; 8 bases match TRBD2. The germline CDR1 and CDR2 sequences are MGHRA and YSYEKL. The CDR3 loop spans 16 amino acids. V dropped 1 base and J dropped 2; count of bases not matched to a gene: 5. CDR3 loop: CASSQAAGVTTDTQYF. In DNA form, the CDR3 reads TGCGCCAGCAGCCAAGCAGCGGGAGTAACCACAGATACGCAGTATTTT.

This chain links TRBV18 with TRBJ2-7, with 10 bases fitting TRBD1. J was trimmed by 4 bases and V by 8 bases; bases with no gene match: 11. The CDR3 has 15 amino acids. In germline, CDR1 is KGHSH, CDR2 LQKENI. CDR3 in DNA: TGTGCCAGCGGAACCGGGACAGGGGACCCTTACGAGCAGTACTTC. Translation: CASGTGTGDPYEQYF.

This clone turned up a few times. The chain links TRBV25-1 to TRBJ2-7; 9 bases fit TRBD1. CDR1 and CDR2 from the germline V gene are MGHDK and SYGVNS. CDR3 length equals 15 residues. V gave up 4 bases and J gave up 4 bases; unmatched junction bases: 8. This CDR3 is CASSGTGTGQYEQYF. The CDR3 nucleotides read TGTGCCAGCAGTGGAACCGGGACAGGGCAATACGAGCAGTACTTC.

This clone was seen just once. The gene calls are TRBV4-1 and TRBJ2-2, with 7 nucleotides matching TRBD2. This CDR3 has 15 residues. The V segment lost 0 bases and the J segment 4 bases; nucleotides outside the gene matches: 2. Per germline, CDR1 MGHRA and CDR2 YSYEKL. The CDR3 coding sequence is TGCGCCAGCAGCCAAGATATAGCGGGCACCGGGGAGCTGTTTTTT. Translated, it gives CASSQDIAGTGELFF.

The V gene is TRBV13, the J gene TRBJ2-7; D is unresolved. Germline CDR1 reads PRHDT; CDR2 reads FYEKMQ (reference sequence). This CDR3 is built from 14 residues. Deletions cut 4 bases from V and 3 bases from J, with 13 bases between. The CDR3 loop is CASSSRAMDYEQYF. In DNA form, the CDR3 reads TGTGCCAGCAGCTCTCGGGCGATGGACTACGAGCAGTACTTC.

The rearrangement joins TRBV2 to TRBJ2-7, with 7 bases fitting TRBD1. CDR3 length equals 13 residues. In germline, CDR1 is SNHLY, CDR2 FYNNEI. Trimming at V came to 5 bases and at J to 2 bases, leaving 3 bases not matched to a gene. CDR3 nucleotide sequence: TGTGCCAGCAGTCGACAGGGCCCCTACGAGCAGTACTTC. Its protein product is CASSRQGPYEQYF.